Shown below are 16 T cell receptor beta chains from a single sample sequenced in a study of graft-versus-host responses after intestinal transplantation. Clones were sequenced by immunoSEQ multiplex PCR, and TCRdb holds only the in-frame ones, with some missing. The sample holds 130,000 to 150,000 clones; roughly 91% are singletons and the top ten take 0.15% to 0.2%. Their antigens are not known. The specimen comprised unstimulated CD4+ T cells sorted from spleen or lymph node cells, sampled before intestinal transplant. Receptors were obtained from a human donor who received an intestinal transplant.

The CDR3 region has the DNA TGTGCCAGCTCACCACCGATGAGGATCACTAACTATGGCTACACCTTC. Its translation is CASSPPMRITNYGYTF. The chain is built from TRBV18 and TRBJ1-2; the D is unclear. The CDR3 contains 16 residues. The V end lost 0 bases, the J end lost 0 bases, and 11 bases lay between the germline ends. From germline, CDR1 is KGHSH and CDR2 LQKENI. Looking up the rest from reference TRBV18 and TRBJ1-2 gives the full variable domain: NAGVMQNPRHLVRRRGQEARLRCSPMKGHSHVYWYRQLPEEGLKFMVYLQKENIIDESGMPKERFSAEFPKEGPSILRIQQVVRGDSAAYFCASSPPMRITNYGYTFGSGTRLTVV.

This chain connects TRBV28 to TRBJ2-5, with a weak D call TRBD2 (6 bases). TRBJ2-7 explains the end of the DNA better; the J call may be wrong. CDR3 length equals 16 residues. Germline assignment: CDR1 MDHEN and CDR2 SYDVKM. CDR3 in amino acids: CASSFPGTPSSYEQYF. The DNA for the CDR3 is TGTGCCAGCAGTTTTCCCGGGACTCCCAGCTCCTACGAGCAGTACTTC.

The genes are TRBV19 and TRBJ2-7; no clear D. V shed 3 bases and J shed 7 bases, with 10 bases lying between them. Germline V gene data show CDR1 as LNHDA and CDR2 as SQIVND (reference sequence). This CDR3 has 12 residues. CDR3 loop: CASSMVDREQYF. The CDR3 DNA follows: TGTGCCAGTAGTATGGTCGACCGGGAGCAGTACTTC.

This clone has only a few counts. The chain links TRBV10-3 to TRBJ1-2; 8 bases are a match to TRBD1. Germline loops: CDR1 ENHRY, CDR2 SYGVKD. This CDR3 region has 13 residues. Trimming at V came to 2 bases and at J to 4 bases, leaving 0 bases not matched to a gene. CDR3 sequence reads: CAISEGQGYGYTF. The CDR3 DNA reads as TGTGCCATCAGTGAGGGACAGGGCTATGGCTACACCTTC.

The V call is TRBV28, the J call TRBJ1-4, with D unresolved. V shed 4 bases and J shed 8 bases, with 8 bases lying between them. Looked up from germline, CDR1 is MDHEN and CDR2 is SYDVKM. The CDR3 sequence is 12 residues long. CDR3: CASSSGKEKLFF. The CDR3 DNA is TGTGCCAGCAGTTCCGGGAAAGAAAAACTGTTTTTT.

This sequence joins TRBV10-3 and TRBJ1-2; tentative D call: TRBD1 (5 bases). In germline, CDR1 is ENHRY, CDR2 SYGVKD. CDR3 size: 14 residues. Trimming removed 6 bases from V and 8 bases from J, with 19 bases in between. The DNA of the CDR3 is TGTGCCATCAGCTCGACCGGGACGTCCTGGGGCTACACCTTC. Translation: CAISSTGTSWGYTF.

The chain recombines TRBV6-5 with TRBJ2-7; weak D call: TRBD2 (5 bases). The CDR3 extends over 14 amino acids. The germline gives CDR1 MNHEY, CDR2 SVGAGI. The germline V and J ends were trimmed by 2 bases and 3 bases, with 11 bases remaining between them. DNA for the CDR3: TGTGCCAGCAGTTACGCCGCCGCGGGCTACGAGCAGTACTTC. It translates to CASSYAAAGYEQYF.

V usage is TRBV7-2 and J usage is TRBJ1-3; weak D call: TRBD1 (6 bases). CDR3 length: 14 residues. V was pared by 2 bases and J by 3 bases, with 8 bases between. The V gene's germline CDR1 is SGHTA and CDR2 FQGNSA. The CDR3 bases are TGTGCCAGCAGCTTACAGGGGCTTGGAAACACCATATATTTT. This sequence encodes CASSLQGLGNTIYF.

CDR3 sequence reads: CASSSRRTGLGETQYF. The DNA of the CDR3 is TGTGCCAGCAGTTCAAGAAGGACAGGGTTAGGAGAGACCCAGTACTTC. The gene calls are TRBV27 and TRBJ2-5, with TRBD1 identical over 8 bases. Trimming removed 4 bases from V and 4 bases from J; junction bases left unmatched: 11. The V gene's germline CDR1 is MNHEY and CDR2 SMNVEV (reference sequence). The CDR3 length is 16 residues.

The chain uses TRBV7-8 and TRBJ1-5; D is perhaps TRBD1 (6 bases). V gave up 5 bases and J gave up 5 bases, with 16 bases separating them. Germline CDR1 SGHVS, CDR2 FQNEAQ. The CDR3 is 15 residues long. The CDR3 DNA is TGTGCCAGCAGCCCCGGGATAGGGGGTTATCAGCCCCAGCATTTT. Amino acids: CASSPGIGGYQPQHF.

V is TRBV6-1 and J is TRBJ2-5; either TRBD1 or TRBD2 may supply D (5 bases each). Germline CDR1 and CDR2: MNHNS and SASEGT. This CDR3 is 15 amino acids long. V shed 6 bases and J shed 5 bases, with 19 bases lying between them. The CDR3 sequence: CASSLGVGIIETQYF. The CDR3 nucleotides read TGTGCCAGCAGCTTGGGGGTGGGGATAATTGAGACCCAGTACTTC.

V is TRBV5-4 and J is TRBJ1-3, with 7 bases identical to TRBD1. The germline V gene encodes CDR1 SGHNT and CDR2 YYREEE (reference sequence). There are 17 residues in the CDR3. The J segment lost 4 bases and the V segment lost 4 bases, leaving 14 bases of the junction unmatched. The CDR3 reads CASSLEQGRVEGNTIYF. The CDR3 nucleotides are TGTGCCAGCAGCCTCGAACAGGGGAGGGTCGAAGGAAACACCATATATTTT.

The chain couples TRBV28 to TRBJ2-1; no definite D call. Germline V gives CDR1 MDHEN, CDR2 SYDVKM. CDR3 length: 14 amino acids. V lost 3 bases and J lost 0, with 6 bases in between. CDR3 coding DNA: TGTGCCAGCAGTTTGCCAGGCTCCTACAATGAGCAGTTCTTC. This encodes CASSLPGSYNEQFF.

The chain is built from TRBV27 and TRBJ2-1; D is uncertain. This CDR3 has 14 amino acids. Trimming shortened V by 1 base and J by 4 bases, and 8 bases separated the two germline ends. Per germline, CDR1 MNHEY and CDR2 SMNVEV (reference sequence). The DNA of the CDR3 is TGTGCCAGCAGTTTATGGGCAGTTTACAATGAGCAGTTCTTC. This sequence encodes CASSLWAVYNEQFF.

This clone has only a few counts. The J gene is TRBJ1-3, the V gene TRBV7-9, with 7 bases aligning to TRBD1. The CDR3 contains 16 residues. Germline V gives CDR1 SEHNR, CDR2 FQNEAQ (reference sequence). The V segment lost 3 bases and the J segment 1 base; nucleotides outside the gene matches: 6. The CDR3 region is CASSFGTVLSGNTIYF. For the CDR3, the DNA is TGTGCCAGCAGCTTCGGGACAGTACTTTCTGGAAACACCATATATTTT.

J is TRBJ2-1 and V is TRBV5-5; no clear D gene. The CDR3 has 15 residues. The V gene lost 0 bases and the J gene lost 2 bases, with 9 bases spanning the gap. Per germline, CDR1 SGHKS and CDR2 YYEKEE (reference sequence). The CDR3 sequence is CASSLVRAPYNEQFF. In DNA, the CDR3 is TGTGCCAGCAGCTTGGTTCGCGCGCCCTACAATGAGCAGTTCTTC.